What follows is one TCR beta chain and its context. This sample was taken from a study of blood T cell repertoires in COVID-19. The CDR3 is made up of 11 amino acids. The ends were cut back, 10 bases at V and 7 bases at J, with 13 bases in the middle. CDR1 is MDHEN, CDR2 SYDVKM, per germline. Sequencing was performed with immunoSEQ multiplex PCR; in TCRdb, only in-frame clones are kept and a portion is missing. The sample carries 130,000 to 150,000 clones, around 81% recorded once. The clonotype was recovered from a middle-aged woman with active or convalescent COVID-19. The sample was peripheral blood. The chain employs TRBV28 and TRBJ1-1; D is uncertain. The CDR3 reads CAIMRVGEAFF. The CDR3 coding sequence is TGTGCCATCATGAGGGTAGGTGAAGCTTTCTTT.